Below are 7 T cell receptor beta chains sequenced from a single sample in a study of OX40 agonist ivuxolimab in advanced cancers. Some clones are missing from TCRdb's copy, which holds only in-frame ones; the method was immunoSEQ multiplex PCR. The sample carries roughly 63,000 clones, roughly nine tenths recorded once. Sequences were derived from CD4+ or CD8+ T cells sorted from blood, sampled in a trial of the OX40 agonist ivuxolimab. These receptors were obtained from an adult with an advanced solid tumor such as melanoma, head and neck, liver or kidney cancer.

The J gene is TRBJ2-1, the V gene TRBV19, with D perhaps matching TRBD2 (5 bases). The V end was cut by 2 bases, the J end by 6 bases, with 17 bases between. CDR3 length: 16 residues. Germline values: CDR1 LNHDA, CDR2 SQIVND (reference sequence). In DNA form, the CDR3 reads TGTGCCAGTAGTATATCGGCCGGGATAGCGACCAATGAGCAGTTCTTC. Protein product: CASSISAGIATNEQFF.

The CDR3 is CASSSSSVAGGQYF. CDR3 nucleotide sequence: TGTGCCAGCAGCTCCAGCTCCGTAGCGGGAGGGCAGTACTTC. The chain recombines TRBV7-9 with TRBJ2-4; 11 positions agree with TRBD2. V dropped 4 bases and J dropped 13; count of bases not matched to a gene: 9. The CDR3 is 14 amino acids. Germline CDR1 and CDR2: SEHNR and FQNEAQ (reference sequence).

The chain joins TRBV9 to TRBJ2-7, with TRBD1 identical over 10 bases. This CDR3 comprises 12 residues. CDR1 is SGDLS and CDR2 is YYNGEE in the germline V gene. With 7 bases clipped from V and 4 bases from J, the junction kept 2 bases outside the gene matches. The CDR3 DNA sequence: TGTGCCAGCGGACAGGGGGTGTACGAGCAGTACTTC. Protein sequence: CASGQGVYEQYF.

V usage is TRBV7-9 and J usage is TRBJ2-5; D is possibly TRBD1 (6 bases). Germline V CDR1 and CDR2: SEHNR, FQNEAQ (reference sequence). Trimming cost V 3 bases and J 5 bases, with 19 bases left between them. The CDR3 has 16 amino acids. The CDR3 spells CASSFEDSGERETQYF. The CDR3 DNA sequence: TGTGCCAGCAGCTTCGAAGACTCAGGGGAGCGGGAGACCCAGTACTTC.

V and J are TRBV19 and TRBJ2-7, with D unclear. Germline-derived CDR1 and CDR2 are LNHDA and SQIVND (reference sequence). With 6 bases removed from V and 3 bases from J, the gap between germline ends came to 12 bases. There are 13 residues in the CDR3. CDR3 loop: CASSTDPFYEQYF. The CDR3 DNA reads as TGTGCCAGTAGCACGGACCCCTTCTACGAGCAGTACTTC.

CDR3 bases: TGTGCCAGCAGGGCGGCAGGGGTGAACACTGAAGCTTTCTTT. Translated: CASRAAGVNTEAFF. The rearrangement joins TRBV27 to TRBJ1-1, with D perhaps TRBD1 (6 bases). The CDR3 totals 14 residues. V lost 6 bases and J lost 0, with 11 bases in between. Germline loops: CDR1 MNHEY, CDR2 SMNVEV (reference sequence).

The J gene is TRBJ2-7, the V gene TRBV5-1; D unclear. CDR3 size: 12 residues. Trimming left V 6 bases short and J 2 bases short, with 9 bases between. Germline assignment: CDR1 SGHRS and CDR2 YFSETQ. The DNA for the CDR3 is TGCGCCAGCATGGGCGGAACCTACGAGCAGTACTTC. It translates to CASMGGTYEQYF.